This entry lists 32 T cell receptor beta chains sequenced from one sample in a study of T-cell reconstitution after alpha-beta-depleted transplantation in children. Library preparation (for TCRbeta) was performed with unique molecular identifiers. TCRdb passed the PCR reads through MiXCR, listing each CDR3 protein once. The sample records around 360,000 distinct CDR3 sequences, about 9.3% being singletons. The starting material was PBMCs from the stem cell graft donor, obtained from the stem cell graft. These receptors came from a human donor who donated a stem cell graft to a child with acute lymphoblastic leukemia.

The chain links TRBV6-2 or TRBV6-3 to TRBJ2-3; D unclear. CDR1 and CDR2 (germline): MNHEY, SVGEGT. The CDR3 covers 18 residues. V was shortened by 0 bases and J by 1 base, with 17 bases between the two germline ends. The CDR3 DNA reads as TGTGCCAGCAGTTACTCGGTGGAACCGACCTGGGGCACAGATACGCAGTATTTT. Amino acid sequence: CASSYSVEPTWGTDTQYF.

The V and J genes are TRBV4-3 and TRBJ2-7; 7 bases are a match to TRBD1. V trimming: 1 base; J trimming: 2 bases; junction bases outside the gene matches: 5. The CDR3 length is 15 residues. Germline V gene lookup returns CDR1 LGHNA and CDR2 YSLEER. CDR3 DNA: TGCGCCAGCAGCCAAGCGCACGGGACAGCCTACGAGCAGTACTTC. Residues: CASSQAHGTAYEQYF.

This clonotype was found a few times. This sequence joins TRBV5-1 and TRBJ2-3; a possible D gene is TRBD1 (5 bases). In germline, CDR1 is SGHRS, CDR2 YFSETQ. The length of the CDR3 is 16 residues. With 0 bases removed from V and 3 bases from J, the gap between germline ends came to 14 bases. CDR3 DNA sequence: TGCGCCAGCAGCTTGGCAGGGAAAGGCTTAACAGATACGCAGTATTTT. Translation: CASSLAGKGLTDTQYF.

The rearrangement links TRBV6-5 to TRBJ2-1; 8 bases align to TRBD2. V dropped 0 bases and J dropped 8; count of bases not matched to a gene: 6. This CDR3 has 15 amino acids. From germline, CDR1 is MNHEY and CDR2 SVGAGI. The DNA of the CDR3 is TGTGCCAGCAGTTACTCCCGCGGGACTAGGGATGAGCAGTTCTTC. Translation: CASSYSRGTRDEQFF.

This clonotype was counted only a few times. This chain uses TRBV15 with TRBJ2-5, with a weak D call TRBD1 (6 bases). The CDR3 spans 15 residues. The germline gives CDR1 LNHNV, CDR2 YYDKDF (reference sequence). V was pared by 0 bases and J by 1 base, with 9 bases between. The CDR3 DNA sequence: TGTGCCACCAGCAGAGATAGCAGGGGCCAAGAGACCCAGTACTTC. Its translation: CATSRDSRGQETQYF. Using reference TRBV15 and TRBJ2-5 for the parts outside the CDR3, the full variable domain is DAMVIQNPRYQVTQFGKPVTLSCSQTLNHNVMYWYQQKSSQAPKLLFHYYDKDFNNEADTPDNFQSRRPNTSFCFLDIRSPGLGDTAMYLCATSRDSRGQETQYFGPGTRLLVL.

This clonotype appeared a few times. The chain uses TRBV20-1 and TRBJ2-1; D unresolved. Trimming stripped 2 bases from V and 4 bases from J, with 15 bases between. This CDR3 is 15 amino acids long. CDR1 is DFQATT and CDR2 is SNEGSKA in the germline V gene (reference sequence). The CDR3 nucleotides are TGCAGTGCTAGACCGCGGTCCCTCCGGTACAATGAGCAGTTCTTC. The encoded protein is CSARPRSLRYNEQFF.

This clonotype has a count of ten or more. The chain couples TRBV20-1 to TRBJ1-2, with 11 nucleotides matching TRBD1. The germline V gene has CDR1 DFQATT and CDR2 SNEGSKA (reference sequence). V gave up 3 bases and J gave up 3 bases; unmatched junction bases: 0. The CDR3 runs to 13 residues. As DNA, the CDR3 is TGCAGTGCTAGGGGACAGGGGGACTATGGCTACACCTTC. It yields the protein CSARGQGDYGYTF.

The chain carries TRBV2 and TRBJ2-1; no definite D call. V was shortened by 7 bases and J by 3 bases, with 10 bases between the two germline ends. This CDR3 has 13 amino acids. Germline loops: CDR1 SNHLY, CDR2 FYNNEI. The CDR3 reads CASKGFGYNEQFF. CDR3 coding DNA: TGTGCCAGCAAAGGGTTTGGCTACAATGAGCAGTTCTTC.

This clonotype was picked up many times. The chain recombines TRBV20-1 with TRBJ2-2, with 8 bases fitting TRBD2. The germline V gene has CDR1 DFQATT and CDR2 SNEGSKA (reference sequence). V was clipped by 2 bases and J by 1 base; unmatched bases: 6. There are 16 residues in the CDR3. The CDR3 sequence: CSARLPGLGNTGELFF. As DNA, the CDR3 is TGCAGTGCTAGACTTCCGGGACTAGGGAACACCGGGGAGCTGTTTTTT.

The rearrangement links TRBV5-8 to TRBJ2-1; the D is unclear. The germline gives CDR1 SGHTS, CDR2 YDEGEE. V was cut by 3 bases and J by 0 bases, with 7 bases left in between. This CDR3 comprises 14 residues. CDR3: CASSYTYSYNEQFF. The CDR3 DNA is TGTGCCAGCAGCTACACCTACTCCTACAATGAGCAGTTCTTC.

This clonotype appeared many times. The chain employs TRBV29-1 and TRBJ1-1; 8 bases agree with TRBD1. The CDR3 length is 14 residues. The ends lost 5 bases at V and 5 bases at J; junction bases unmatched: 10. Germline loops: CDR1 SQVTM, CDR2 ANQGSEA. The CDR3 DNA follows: TGCAGCGTTCGACAGGGGTCGGAGGAAACTGAAGCTTTCTTT. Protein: CSVRQGSEETEAFF.

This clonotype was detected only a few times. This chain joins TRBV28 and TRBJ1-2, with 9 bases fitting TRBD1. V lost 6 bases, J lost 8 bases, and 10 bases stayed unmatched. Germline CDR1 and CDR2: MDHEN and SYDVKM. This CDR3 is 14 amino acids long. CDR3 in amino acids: CASSQNRGLGGYTF. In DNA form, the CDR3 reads TGTGCCAGCAGCCAAAACAGGGGGCTTGGAGGCTACACCTTC.

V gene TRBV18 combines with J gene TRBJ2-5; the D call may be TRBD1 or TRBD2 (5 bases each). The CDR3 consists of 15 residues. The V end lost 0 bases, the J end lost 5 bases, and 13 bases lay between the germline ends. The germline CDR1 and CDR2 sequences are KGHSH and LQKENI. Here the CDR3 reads CASSPPSGARETQYF. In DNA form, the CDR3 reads TGTGCCAGCTCACCACCTTCCGGGGCGCGGGAGACCCAGTACTTC.

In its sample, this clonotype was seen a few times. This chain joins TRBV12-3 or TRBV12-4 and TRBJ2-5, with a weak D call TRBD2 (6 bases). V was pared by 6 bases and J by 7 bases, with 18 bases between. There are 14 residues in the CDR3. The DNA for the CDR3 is TGTGCCAGCAGACGTGGGGCCGGGAGTGGGACCCAGTACTTC. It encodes CASRRGAGSGTQYF.

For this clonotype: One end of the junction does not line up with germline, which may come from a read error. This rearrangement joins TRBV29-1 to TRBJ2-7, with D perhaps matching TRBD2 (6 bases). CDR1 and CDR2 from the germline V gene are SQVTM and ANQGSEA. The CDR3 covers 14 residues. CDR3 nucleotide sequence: TGCAGCGTTGAAGACGGGAGACTAGGCTACGAGCTGTACTTC. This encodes CSVEDGRLGYELYF.

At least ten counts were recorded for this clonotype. The CDR3 protein is CASSHPPGEVSYNEQFF. CDR3 nucleotides: TGTGCCAGCAGCCACCCTCCGGGAGAGGTGTCCTACAATGAGCAGTTCTTC. The chain combines TRBV3-1 with TRBJ2-1; tentatively, D is TRBD2 (6 bases). Germline V gives CDR1 LGHDT, CDR2 YNNKEL (reference sequence). Trimming shortened V by 3 bases and J by 1 base, and 16 bases separated the two germline ends. CDR3 length equals 17 residues.

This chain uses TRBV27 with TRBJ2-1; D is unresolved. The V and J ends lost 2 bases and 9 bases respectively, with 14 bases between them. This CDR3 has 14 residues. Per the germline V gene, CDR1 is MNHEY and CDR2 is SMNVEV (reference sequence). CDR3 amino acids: CASSLEVQVREQFF. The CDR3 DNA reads TGTGCCAGCAGTTTAGAGGTTCAGGTACGTGAGCAGTTCTTC.

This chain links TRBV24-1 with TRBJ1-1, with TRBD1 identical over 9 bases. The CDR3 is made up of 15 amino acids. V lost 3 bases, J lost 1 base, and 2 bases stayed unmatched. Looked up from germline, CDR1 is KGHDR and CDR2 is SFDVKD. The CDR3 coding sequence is TGTGCCACCAGTGATCCGACAGGGGGGAACACTGAAGCTTTCTTT. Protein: CATSDPTGGNTEAFF.

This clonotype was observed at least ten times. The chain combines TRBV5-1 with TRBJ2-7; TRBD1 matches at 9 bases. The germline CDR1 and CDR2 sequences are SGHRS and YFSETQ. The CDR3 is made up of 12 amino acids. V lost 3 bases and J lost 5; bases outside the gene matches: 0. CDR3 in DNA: TGCGCCAGCAGCTGGGACAGGGACGAGCAGTACTTC. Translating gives CASSWDRDEQYF.

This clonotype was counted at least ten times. The CDR3: CASSSRRGTSTDTQYF. The DNA of the CDR3 is TGTGCCAGCAGCTCCCGCCGGGGCACTAGCACAGATACGCAGTATTTT. The chain combines TRBV7-2 with TRBJ2-3; either TRBD1 or TRBD2 may fit D (5 bases each). V lost 4 bases to trimming and J lost 0 bases, with 14 bases between them. CDR1 and CDR2 (germline): SGHTA, FQGNSA. The length of the CDR3 is 16 residues.

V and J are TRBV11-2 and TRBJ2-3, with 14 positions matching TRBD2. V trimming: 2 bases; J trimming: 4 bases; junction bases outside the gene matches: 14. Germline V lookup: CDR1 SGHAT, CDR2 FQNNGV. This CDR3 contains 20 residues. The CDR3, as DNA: TGTGCCAGCAGCTTACTTGGACTAGCGGGAGGAGATTCAGGGCCAGATACGCAGTATTTT. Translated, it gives CASSLLGLAGGDSGPDTQYF.

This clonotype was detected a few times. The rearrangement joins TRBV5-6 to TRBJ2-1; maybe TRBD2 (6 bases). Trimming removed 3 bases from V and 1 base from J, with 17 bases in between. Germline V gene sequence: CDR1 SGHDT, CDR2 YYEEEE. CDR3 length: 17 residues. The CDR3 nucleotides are TGTGCCAGCAGCTCATTAATGGCGGGAATTTCCTACAATGAGCAGTTCTTC. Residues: CASSSLMAGISYNEQFF.

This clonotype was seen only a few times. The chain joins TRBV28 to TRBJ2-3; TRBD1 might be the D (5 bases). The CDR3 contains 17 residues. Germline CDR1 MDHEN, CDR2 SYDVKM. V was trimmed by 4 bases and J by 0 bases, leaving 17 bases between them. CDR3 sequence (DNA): TGTGCCAGCAGTTCCCCTCCCCGGGCAGGGAGCACAGATACGCAGTATTTT. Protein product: CASSSPPRAGSTDTQYF.

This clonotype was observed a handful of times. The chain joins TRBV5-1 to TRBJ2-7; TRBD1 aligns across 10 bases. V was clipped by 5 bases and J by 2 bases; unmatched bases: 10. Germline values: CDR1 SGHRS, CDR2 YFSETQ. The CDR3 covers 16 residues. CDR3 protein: CASSSRRDRGPYEQYF. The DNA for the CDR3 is TGCGCCAGCAGTTCCCGCCGGGACAGGGGCCCCTACGAGCAGTACTTC.

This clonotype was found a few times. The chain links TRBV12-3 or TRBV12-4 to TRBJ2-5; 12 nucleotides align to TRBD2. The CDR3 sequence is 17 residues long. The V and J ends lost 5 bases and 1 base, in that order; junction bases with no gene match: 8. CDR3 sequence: CASSPGLAGTFQETQYF. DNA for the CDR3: TGTGCCAGCAGTCCTGGACTAGCGGGGACCTTCCAAGAGACCCAGTACTTC.

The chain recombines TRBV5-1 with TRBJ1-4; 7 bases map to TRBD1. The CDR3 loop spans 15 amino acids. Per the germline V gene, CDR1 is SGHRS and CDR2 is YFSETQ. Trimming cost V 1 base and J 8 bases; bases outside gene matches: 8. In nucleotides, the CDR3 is TGCGCCAGCAGCTTGACAGGCCTACAGGGGGAAAAACTGTTTTTT. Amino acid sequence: CASSLTGLQGEKLFF.

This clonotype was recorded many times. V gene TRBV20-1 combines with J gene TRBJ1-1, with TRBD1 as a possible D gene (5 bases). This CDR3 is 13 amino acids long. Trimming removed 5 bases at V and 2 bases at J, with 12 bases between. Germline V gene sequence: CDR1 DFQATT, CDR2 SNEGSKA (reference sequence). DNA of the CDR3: TGCAGTGCTTCAAGGACATTTAACACTGAAGCTTTCTTT. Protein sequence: CSASRTFNTEAFF.

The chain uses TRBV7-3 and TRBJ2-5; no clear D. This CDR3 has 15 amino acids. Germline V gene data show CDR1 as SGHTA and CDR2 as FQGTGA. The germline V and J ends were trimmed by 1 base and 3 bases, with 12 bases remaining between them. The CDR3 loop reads CASSLSGAREETQYF. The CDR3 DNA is TGTGCCAGCAGCTTAAGCGGCGCCCGGGAAGAGACCCAGTACTTC.

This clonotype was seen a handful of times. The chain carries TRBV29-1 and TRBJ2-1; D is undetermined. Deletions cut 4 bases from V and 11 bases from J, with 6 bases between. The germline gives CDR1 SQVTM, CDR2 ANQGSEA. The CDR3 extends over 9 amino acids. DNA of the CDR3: TGCAGCGTTGTGCCACAGCAGTTCTTC. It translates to CSVVPQQFF.

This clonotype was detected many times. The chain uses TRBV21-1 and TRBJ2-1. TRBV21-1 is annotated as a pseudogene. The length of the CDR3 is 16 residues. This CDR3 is CASSKSLRALYNEQFF. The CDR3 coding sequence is TGTGCCAGCAGCAAAAGTCTGCGGGCGCTCTACAATGAGCAGTTCTTC.

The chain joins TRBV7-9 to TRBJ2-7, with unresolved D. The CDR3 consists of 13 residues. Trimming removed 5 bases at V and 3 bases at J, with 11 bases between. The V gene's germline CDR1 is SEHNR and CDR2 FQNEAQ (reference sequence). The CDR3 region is CASSPDGNYEQYF. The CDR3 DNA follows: TGTGCCAGCAGCCCGGACGGAAACTACGAGCAGTACTTC.

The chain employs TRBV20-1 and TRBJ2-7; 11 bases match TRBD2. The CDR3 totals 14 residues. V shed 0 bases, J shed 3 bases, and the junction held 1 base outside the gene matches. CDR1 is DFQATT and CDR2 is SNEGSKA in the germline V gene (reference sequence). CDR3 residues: CSARETSGSYEQYF. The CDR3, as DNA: TGCAGTGCTAGAGAAACTAGCGGGAGCTACGAGCAGTACTTC.